What follows are 23 T cell receptor beta chains derived from one specimen sequenced in a study of CD4 T cells in relation to SARS-CoV-2 and coronaviruses. Produced via immunoSEQ multiplex PCR; TCRdb's table is partial and in-frame only. This table has about 20,000 clones, about three fifths appearing once. CD4+ T cells from unexposed donors were obtained before the COVID-19 pandemic (2011-2018). CD4+ T cells were isolated from the cells after around 11 days of culture. No antigen has been identified for these receptors. Sequenced input: CD4+ T cells from PBMCs, cultured in vitro. The origin of the receptors is a human donor in good health.

The chain uses TRBV3-1 (or the pseudogene TRBV3-2) and TRBJ2-5, with a tentative D call TRBD2 (6 bases). Trimming took off 3 bases at V and 1 base at J, with 15 bases between the two ends. Germline V CDR1 and CDR2: LGHDT, YNNKEL (reference sequence). The length of the CDR3 is 16 residues. The CDR3 loop is CASSQDGGAAQETQYF. As DNA, the CDR3 is TGTGCCAGCAGCCAGGACGGCGGGGCGGCCCAAGAGACCCAGTACTTC.

This chain uses TRBV25-1 with TRBJ1-1, with D unresolved. CDR1 and CDR2 (germline): MGHDK, SYGVNS. CDR3 length equals 11 residues. V was trimmed by 6 bases and J by 7 bases, leaving 9 bases between them. For the CDR3, the DNA is TGTGCCAGCAGGGATCGAAGTGAAGCTTTCTTT. This codes for CASRDRSEAFF.

The chain employs TRBV5-8 and TRBJ2-7; 7 nucleotides agree with TRBD2. The germline CDR1 and CDR2 sequences are SGHTS and YDEGEE. The CDR3 sequence is 14 residues long. V gave up 0 bases and J gave up 7 bases; unmatched junction bases: 7. CDR3 nucleotide sequence: TGTGCCAGCAGCTTGGACTTGGGAGGGTCTGAGCAGTACTTC. Its translation is CASSLDLGGSEQYF.

The chain couples TRBV5-6 to TRBJ2-3; tentative D call: TRBD2 (6 bases). V lost 3 bases, J lost 4 bases, and 12 bases lay in between. The CDR3 contains 14 residues. Germline V CDR1 and CDR2: SGHDT, YYEEEE. The CDR3 DNA reads as TGTGCCAGCAGCTCAGGACCGGGGGCAGATACGCAGTATTTT. This encodes CASSSGPGADTQYF.

The V and J genes are TRBV7-8 and TRBJ1-1; 9 bases line up with TRBD1. Germline V lookup: CDR1 SGHVS, CDR2 FQNEAQ. Germline trimming cut 3 bases from V and 7 bases from J; bases unmatched to any gene: 12. The CDR3 is made up of 16 amino acids. This CDR3 is CASSFDRGVQMGEAFF. The CDR3 DNA is TGTGCCAGCAGCTTTGACAGGGGGGTTCAGATGGGTGAAGCTTTCTTT.

The chain is built from TRBV7-3 and TRBJ2-5; tentatively, D is TRBD1 (5 bases). The germline gives CDR1 SGHTA, CDR2 FQGTGA. Trimming stripped 2 bases from V and 2 bases from J, with 9 bases between. This CDR3 has 14 amino acids. The CDR3 reads CASSLGPGQETQYF. Here the CDR3 DNA reads TGTGCCAGCAGCTTAGGGCCAGGGCAAGAGACCCAGTACTTC.

The V call is TRBV12-3 or TRBV12-4, the J call TRBJ2-7; D is unclear. V gave up 4 bases and J gave up 12 bases, with 13 bases separating them. The CDR3 is made up of 11 amino acids. CDR3 residues: CASSSTAARYF. The CDR3 DNA reads TGTGCCAGCAGTTCAACCGCCGCTCGGTACTTC.

The chain links TRBV9 to TRBJ2-3, with 12 bases matching TRBD2. Germline V lookup: CDR1 SGDLS, CDR2 YYNGEE. This CDR3 spans 15 amino acids. V was pared by 6 bases and J by 3 bases, with 5 bases of the junction left unmatched. The CDR3: CASTTLAGGTDTQYF. The CDR3, as DNA: TGTGCCAGCACCACCCTAGCGGGAGGGACAGATACGCAGTATTTT.

V gene TRBV7-8 combines with J gene TRBJ1-2, with 9 bases fitting TRBD1. CDR3 length: 15 residues. Germline trimming cut 5 bases from V and 8 bases from J; bases unmatched to any gene: 12. CDR1 is SGHVS and CDR2 is FQNEAQ in the germline V gene. The CDR3: CASSQTRDRVEGYTF. The CDR3 DNA is TGTGCCAGCAGCCAGACCCGGGACAGGGTAGAAGGCTACACCTTC.

The chain links TRBV6-4 to TRBJ2-3, with D possibly matching TRBD1 (7 bases). This CDR3 spans 15 amino acids. Trimming cost V 2 bases and J 2 bases, with 11 bases left between them. In germline, CDR1 is MRHNA, CDR2 SNTAGT. CDR3 loop: CASSDDRDSTDTQYF. The CDR3 DNA reads TGTGCCAGCAGTGACGACAGGGACTCCACAGATACGCAGTATTTT.

This chain connects TRBV5-1 to TRBJ2-5, with 8 bases aligning to TRBD1. The CDR3 has 13 residues. CDR1 and CDR2 from the germline V gene are SGHRS and YFSETQ. The trim removed 5 bases at V and 4 bases at J, leaving 4 bases unmatched. CDR3 DNA: TGCGCCAGCAGGACAGGGGACGGAGAGACCCAGTACTTC. It translates to CASRTGDGETQYF.

The gene calls are TRBV6-4 and TRBJ2-1; 8 positions agree with TRBD2. CDR1 and CDR2 from the germline V gene are MRHNA and SNTAGT. V lost 0 bases and J lost 4; bases outside the gene matches: 5. The CDR3 length is 16 residues. The CDR3 reads CASSDSGLAGYNEQFF. The CDR3 nucleotides are TGTGCCAGCAGTGACTCCGGACTAGCTGGATACAATGAGCAGTTCTTC.

The chain links TRBV10-3 to TRBJ2-3; the D is unclear. The CDR3 extends over 14 amino acids. V was clipped by 3 bases and J by 0 bases, with 7 bases between them. The V gene's germline CDR1 is ENHRY and CDR2 SYGVKD. This chain's CDR3 is CAISDPPSTDTQYF. CDR3 nucleotide sequence: TGTGCCATCAGTGACCCTCCTAGCACAGATACGCAGTATTTT.

The rearrangement uses TRBV6-2 or TRBV6-3 and TRBJ2-2, with D possibly being TRBD2 (5 bases). Trimming pared 4 bases from V and 0 bases from J, leaving 21 bases between. The germline V gene encodes CDR1 MNHEY and CDR2 SVGEGT. The CDR3 has 19 residues. Here the CDR3 reads CASSFRTFGDTTNTGELFF. The CDR3 bases are TGTGCCAGCAGTTTTCGAACGTTCGGGGATACCACGAACACCGGGGAGCTGTTTTTT.

This chain links TRBV7-2 with TRBJ2-7; tentatively, D is TRBD1 (6 bases). Trimming pared 5 bases from V and 6 bases from J, leaving 14 bases between. This CDR3 region has 13 residues. The germline CDR1 and CDR2 sequences are SGHTA and FQGNSA. The CDR3 loop is CASSGEQGLEQYF. CDR3 nucleotide sequence: TGTGCCAGCAGCGGAGAACAGGGCCTCGAGCAGTACTTC.

This clone occurred a few times. This rearrangement joins TRBV4-2 to TRBJ2-1; 8 positions match TRBD2. Losses at the gene ends were 0 bases for V and 7 bases for J; bases not matched to a gene: 8. Germline V lookup: CDR1 LGHNA, CDR2 YNFKEQ. CDR3 size: 16 residues. CDR3 region: CASSQEEREGWNEQFF. DNA for the CDR3: TGTGCCAGCAGCCAAGAGGAACGGGAGGGTTGGAATGAGCAGTTCTTC.

DNA for the CDR3: TGTGCCAGTGGGGCCCCCGGGACAGCCGCCTACGAGCAGTACTTC. It encodes CASGAPGTAAYEQYF. The J gene is TRBJ2-7, the V gene TRBV19; 7 bases line up with TRBD1. The ends lost 8 bases at V and 2 bases at J; junction bases unmatched: 12. CDR3 size: 15 residues. The germline gives CDR1 LNHDA, CDR2 SQIVND (reference sequence).

V and J are TRBV7-2 and TRBJ2-3; TRBD2 matches 9 bases. The CDR3 sequence is 15 residues long. The V gene's germline CDR1 is SGHTA and CDR2 FQGNSA. V shed 3 bases and J 0 bases; nucleotides not matched to a gene: 1. CDR3 bases: TGTGCCAGCAGCTTTAGCGGGGGTAGCACAGATACGCAGTATTTT. This sequence encodes CASSFSGGSTDTQYF. The whole variable domain, remainder taken from reference TRBV7-2 and TRBJ2-3, is GAGVSQSPSNKVTEKGKDVELRCDPISGHTALYWYRQSLGQGLEFLIYFQGNSAPDKSGLPSDRFSAERTGGSVSTLTIQRTQQEDSAVYLCASSFSGGSTDTQYFGPGTRLTVL.

The rearrangement links TRBV4-2 to TRBJ2-1; D is unresolved. Per germline, CDR1 LGHNA and CDR2 YNFKEQ. The CDR3 runs to 12 residues. V shed 4 bases and J shed 8 bases, with 9 bases lying between them. The CDR3 sequence is CASSPTRYEQFF. In DNA, the CDR3 is TGTGCCAGCAGCCCAACCAGGTATGAGCAGTTCTTC.

This chain connects TRBV3-1 (or the pseudogene TRBV3-2) to TRBJ2-4; D unresolved. The V and J ends lost 4 bases and 0 bases respectively, with 13 bases between them. Per the germline V gene, CDR1 is LGHDT and CDR2 is YNNKEL (reference sequence). The CDR3 covers 16 residues. This CDR3 reads CASSLRALGAKNIQYF. The CDR3 coding sequence is TGTGCCAGCAGCCTCCGGGCCCTCGGAGCCAAAAACATTCAGTACTTC.

This chain connects TRBV18 to TRBJ2-3, with a tentative D call TRBD1 (5 bases). The CDR3 runs to 15 residues. With 4 bases removed from V and 2 bases from J, the gap between germline ends came to 13 bases. Looked up from germline, CDR1 is KGHSH and CDR2 is LQKENI. The CDR3: CASSRAPGNTDTQYF. CDR3 nucleotide sequence: TGTGCCAGCTCACGTGCCCCAGGGAACACAGATACGCAGTATTTT.

This clone was detected only a few times. The rearrangement joins TRBV6-6 to TRBJ1-4; tentative D call: TRBD1 (5 bases). The CDR3 totals 13 residues. Germline V gene data show CDR1 as MNHNY and CDR2 as SVGAGI (reference sequence). V shed 5 bases and J shed 7 bases, with 11 bases lying between them. CDR3 protein: CASSTGGVEKLFF. CDR3 DNA sequence: TGTGCCAGCAGTACGGGGGGGGTTGAAAAACTGTTTTTT.

V is TRBV11-1 and J is TRBJ2-7; D gene ambiguous. The V end lost 5 bases, the J end lost 0 bases, and 8 bases lay between the germline ends. Germline V lookup: CDR1 SGHAT, CDR2 FQDESV (reference sequence). The CDR3 runs to 13 residues. CDR3 DNA: TGTGCCAGCAGCGCCCTGTCCTCCTACGAGCAGTACTTC. Amino acid sequence: CASSALSSYEQYF.